These 15 T cell receptor beta chains were sequenced from one sample in a study of T-cell memory formation after mild COVID-19. From the 5' RACE reads, TCRdb called clonotypes with MiXCR, one entry per CDR3 protein. The table includes 450,000 to 650,000 distinct CDR3 sequences, about 20% detected once. Sequencing was done on a sample of PBMCs or a T cell subset sorted from them (not recorded which). Source of these receptors: an adult woman who had mild COVID-19 (a few samples of this study predate the infection). Cell type and time point are not known.

The chain uses TRBV4-1 and TRBJ1-1; D possibly corresponds to TRBD1 (5 bases). Germline CDR1 MGHRA, CDR2 YSYEKL. This CDR3 spans 14 amino acids. V was shortened by 1 base and J by 5 bases, with 11 bases between the two germline ends. As DNA, the CDR3 is TGCGCCAGCAGCCAAGTGGCAGGGAGTACTGAAGCTTTCTTT. Protein sequence: CASSQVAGSTEAFF.

The chain couples TRBV15 to TRBJ2-3; TRBD2 agrees at 9 bases. Looked up from germline, CDR1 is LNHNV and CDR2 is YYDKDF (reference sequence). The CDR3 runs 14 residues. V lost 5 bases, J lost 2 bases, and 2 bases stayed unmatched. DNA of the CDR3: TGTGCCACCAGCGGCGGGGGGGACACAGATACGCAGTATTTT. It is translated as CATSGGGDTDTQYF.

This clonotype turned up a few times. This chain links TRBV20-1 with TRBJ1-5; perhaps TRBD1 as D (6 bases). Germline CDR1 reads DFQATT; CDR2 reads SNEGSKA (reference sequence). Between the trimmed V and J ends, which lost 0 bases and 6 bases, there was a span of 18 bases. This CDR3 has 16 amino acids. In DNA form, the CDR3 reads TGCAGTGCTAGAGATGGGAGCAGGGGAGAAGTTCAGCCCCAGCATTTT. Its translation: CSARDGSRGEVQPQHF.

Notes on this clonotype: A single base separates this from a much larger clone, so it may be a read error. The chain combines TRBV7-2 with TRBJ1-1; 7 bases agree with TRBD1. This CDR3 comprises 13 residues. Germline CDR1 reads SGHTA; CDR2 reads FQGNSA. DNA of the CDR3: TGTGACAGCAGCCGTCAGGGGGGCACTGAAGCTTTCTTT. Its translation: CDSSRQGGTEAFF.

This clonotype was observed a handful of times. The chain joins TRBV12-5 to TRBJ2-5; 8 bases agree with TRBD1. Germline lookup yields CDR1 LGHNT and CDR2 FRNRAP. This CDR3 contains 14 residues. The ends lost 3 bases at V and 7 bases at J; junction bases unmatched: 7. The CDR3 loop reads CASGFTGQGGTQYF. The CDR3 DNA follows: TGTGCTAGTGGTTTCACCGGACAGGGAGGGACCCAGTACTTC. Supplemented by reference TRBV12-5 and TRBJ2-5, the full variable domain reads DARVTQTPRHKVTEMGQEVTMRCQPILGHNTVFWYRQTMMQGLELLAYFRNRAPLDDSGMPKDRFSAEMPDATLATLKIQPSEPRDSAVYFCASGFTGQGGTQYFGPGTRLLVL.

This clonotype came up many times. This chain uses TRBV12-3 or TRBV12-4 with TRBJ1-3, with D tentatively TRBD1 (6 bases). The CDR3 is 13 amino acids. V was shortened by 6 bases and J by 8 bases, with 14 bases between the two germline ends. DNA of the CDR3: TGTGCCAGCAGCACAGGGTATCAAGACACCATATATTTT. It is translated as CASSTGYQDTIYF.

The V gene is TRBV11-2, the J gene TRBJ2-2; TRBD1 matches at 7 bases. J lost 4 bases, V lost 5 bases, and 10 bases had no gene match. The CDR3 is made up of 16 amino acids. CDR1 and CDR2 (germline): SGHAT, FQNNGV. The CDR3 bases are TGTGCCAGCAGCCTCCCGCCGACAGGGCTCACCGGGGAGCTGTTTTTT. Translating it yields CASSLPPTGLTGELFF.

Ten or more counts support this clonotype. The J gene is TRBJ2-6, the V gene TRBV5-1; D might be TRBD1 (5 bases). CDR3 length: 16 amino acids. The germline CDR1 and CDR2 sequences are SGHRS and YFSETQ. Between the trimmed V and J ends, which lost 0 bases and 2 bases, there was a span of 9 bases. The CDR3 here is CASSLGGGTGANVLTF. The CDR3 DNA reads TGCGCCAGCAGCTTGGGGGGCGGAACTGGGGCCAACGTCCTGACTTTC.

To note about this clonotype: Just one base apart from a much larger clone, this may be a read error. The chain carries TRBV5-8 and TRBJ1-3; D ambiguous. Per germline, CDR1 SGHTS and CDR2 YDEGEE. The V end lost 2 bases, the J end lost 3 bases, and 3 bases lay between the germline ends. The CDR3 totals 12 residues. The DNA of the CDR3 is TGTGCCAGCAGCTTATATGGAAACACCATATATTTT. This encodes CASSLYGNTIYF.

V is TRBV7-2 and J is TRBJ1-2; the match to TRBD1 covers 7 bases. With 4 bases clipped from V and 9 bases from J, the junction kept 11 bases outside the gene matches. This CDR3 region has 14 residues. Germline CDR1 SGHTA, CDR2 FQGNSA. The CDR3 loop is CASSSRTTGFSYTF. In DNA form, the CDR3 reads TGTGCCAGCAGCTCGCGCACGACAGGGTTTAGCTACACCTTC.

This clonotype has more than one count but fewer than ten. The rearrangement joins TRBV5-1 to TRBJ2-7; D is unclear. The CDR3 totals 13 residues. Trimming took 1 base from V and 3 from J, leaving 8 bases between them. In germline, CDR1 is SGHRS, CDR2 YFSETQ. The CDR3 reads CASSLTPDYEQYF. CDR3 coding DNA: TGCGCCAGCAGCTTGACACCCGACTACGAGCAGTACTTC.

The chain recombines TRBV4-3 with TRBJ1-4; D is unclear. The CDR3 totals 14 residues. CDR1 and CDR2 (germline): LGHNA, YSLEER. Trimming cost V 1 base and J 11 bases, with 14 bases left between them. The DNA for the CDR3 is TGCGCCAGCAGCCAAGGAGTCATCGTAGGGAAACTGTTTTTT. This encodes CASSQGVIVGKLFF.

This chain connects TRBV24-1 to TRBJ1-5; possible D gene TRBD1, 6 bases. With 4 bases removed from V and 7 bases from J, the gap between germline ends came to 13 bases. The V gene's germline CDR1 is KGHDR and CDR2 SFDVKD. The CDR3 sequence is 14 residues long. This chain's CDR3 is CATSESGVRQPQHF. Written as DNA, the CDR3 is TGTGCCACCAGTGAGTCAGGGGTCCGCCAGCCCCAGCATTTT.

This clonotype occurred a few times. The chain has TRBV5-1 and TRBJ1-4; 10 bases align to TRBD1. With V trimmed by 6 bases and J by 8 bases, 7 bases remained unmatched. The germline gives CDR1 SGHRS, CDR2 YFSETQ. CDR3 length: 14 residues. CDR3 sequence reads: CASTEDRGREKLFF. The DNA of the CDR3 is TGCGCCAGCACCGAAGACAGGGGGCGGGAAAAACTGTTTTTT.

There are a few counts of this clonotype. The gene calls are TRBV5-1 and TRBJ2-3; D ambiguous. CDR1 is SGHRS and CDR2 is YFSETQ in the germline V gene. Between the trimmed V and J ends, which lost 1 base and 10 bases, there was a span of 19 bases. There are 15 residues in the CDR3. The DNA of the CDR3 is TGCGCCAGCAGCTTGATCGAGGAGCCTTACCATGCGCAGTATTTT. Protein sequence: CASSLIEEPYHAQYF. The full variable domain, in which reference TRBV5-1 and TRBJ2-3 provide the parts outside the CDR3, is KAGVTQTPRYLIKTRGQQVTLSCSPISGHRSVSWYQQTPGQGLQFLFEYFSETQRNKGNFPGRFSGRQFSNSRSEMNVSTLELGDSALYLCASSLIEEPYHAQYFGPGTRLTVL.